This TCR beta chain was documented in a study of T cells in Graves' hyperthyroidism and ophthalmopathy. This clonotype occurred a few times. Amplified TCR beta CDR3 regions came from RNA transcripts. Primed by the HTBI set, a first-round RT-PCR was run on the TCR CDR3. TCRdb called the multiplex PCR reads again in MiXCR, with one record for every CDR3 protein. The sample has fewer than 750,000 distinct CDR3 sequences; about 15% are singletons. Germline V gene sequence: CDR1 SGHRS, CDR2 YFSETQ. This CDR3 spans 16 amino acids. After removal of 0 bases from V and 1 base from J, the junction contained 3 bases not matched to a gene.

The sequence was obtained from a woman in her thirties or forties with Graves' ophthalmopathy. V usage is TRBV5-1 and J usage is TRBJ1-1, with TRBD1 matching over 10 bases. The sequencing input was blood. The CDR3 DNA reads as TGCGCCAGCAGCTTGGGACAGGGGGCCGCGAACACTGAAGCTTTCTTT. Protein: CASSLGQGAANTEAFF.